These T cell receptor beta chains were read from a single sample in a study of cytomegalovirus exposure and HLA in healthy donors. Sequenced by immunoSEQ multiplex PCR; TCRdb stores in-frame clones only, minus some. The profile covers around 120,000 clones, with roughly 90% appearing a single time and 1.5% to 2% taken by the ten largest. The sequenced sample was PBMCs. These receptors originate from a woman between 18 and 29 years old in good health and CMV-seronegative. Each CDR3 is given with its conserved first and last residue. D genes are given only for firm matches. Clone size is not always given. Where it is, it says once, few, many or a class for expanded clones.

d_gene,abundance,v_gene,j_gene,CDR3aa,CDR3nt
TRBD2,.,TRBV2,TRBJ2-2,CASTRGESTGELFF,TGTGCCAGCACTCGGGGGGAGAGCACCGGGGAGCTGTTTTTT
.,.,TRBV7-6,TRBJ2-5,CASSFTQRSAQETQYF,TGTGCCAGCAGCTTCACCCAAAGGAGCGCTCAAGAGACCCAGTACTTC
.,.,TRBV27,TRBJ2-6,CASSLRPEAGANVLTF,TGTGCCAGCAGTTTAAGACCCGAGGCTGGGGCCAACGTCCTGACTTTC
.,.,TRBV30,TRBJ1-3,CAWSVLGRTSSGNTIYF,TGTGCCTGGAGTGTACTAGGTCGCACGAGCTCTGGAAACACCATATATTTT
.,few,TRBV29-1,TRBJ1-4,CSVGDEKLFF,TGCAGCGTTGGCGATGAAAAACTGTTTTTT
.,.,TRBV2,TRBJ1-2,CASSELGTSYGYTF,TGTGCCAGCAGTGAACTAGGGACATCCTATGGCTACACCTTC
TRBD1,.,TRBV5-6,TRBJ1-4,CASSRGQGAEKLFF,TGTGCCAGCAGCCGAGGACAGGGGGCTGAAAAACTGTTTTTT
TRBD1,.,TRBV29-1,TRBJ2-2,CSAGDRFTGELFF,TGCAGCGCTGGGGACAGATTTACCGGGGAGCTGTTTTTT
.,.,TRBV7-8,TRBJ1-1,CASSFDSLNTEAFF,TGTGCCAGCAGCTTCGACAGCCTGAACACTGAAGCTTTCTTT
TRBD2,.,TRBV30,TRBJ2-5,CAWSGLGLAAGETQYF,TGTGCCTGGAGTGGCCTTGGACTAGCGGCGGGGGAGACCCAGTACTTC
TRBD1,.,TRBV30,TRBJ1-1,CAWRTNPWTGGEAFF,TGTGCCTGGAGAACAAACCCCTGGACAGGCGGTGAAGCTTTCTTT
.,once,TRBV18,TRBJ2-5,CASSPPRSYQETQYF,TGTGCCAGCTCACCCCCGAGGTCGTACCAAGAGACCCAGTACTTC
.,.,TRBV25-1,TRBJ1-5,CASSESANQPQHF,TGTGCCAGCAGTGAGAGTGCTAATCAGCCCCAGCATTTT
.,.,TRBV5-1,TRBJ1-4,CASSLDGPATNEKLFF,TGCGCCAGCAGCTTGGATGGGCCAGCAACTAATGAAAAACTGTTTTTT
.,.,TRBV6-6,TRBJ2-5,CASSYSGGGETQYF,TGTGCCAGCAGTTACTCGGGAGGGGGGGAGACCCAGTACTTC
TRBD2,.,TRBV2,TRBJ2-1,CASLLREGLVNEQFF,TGTGCCAGCCTATTACGGGAGGGCCTCGTCAATGAGCAGTTCTTC
TRBD1,.,TRBV23-1,TRBJ2-7,CASSQYGTENSYEQYF,TGCGCCAGCAGTCAGTACGGGACAGAGAACTCCTACGAGCAGTACTTC
.,.,TRBV27,TRBJ1-1,CASSLHGGTRVNTEAFF,TGTGCCAGCAGTCTACATGGGGGGACGAGGGTGAACACTGAAGCTTTCTTT
.,.,TRBV5-6,TRBJ1-1,CASRAWGGATEAFF,TGTGCCAGCAGGGCGTGGGGGGGTGCCACTGAAGCTTTCTTT
.,.,TRBV27,TRBJ2-7,CASSWGDGNSYEQYF,TGTGCCAGCAGTTGGGGGGACGGAAACTCCTACGAGCAGTACTTC
TRBD1,.,TRBV7-2,TRBJ1-1,CASSSTGTGVKGTEAFF,TGTGCCAGCAGCTCAACCGGGACAGGGGTGAAGGGCACTGAAGCTTTCTTT
.,once,TRBV19,TRBJ2-6,CASSHPARDSGANVLTF,TGTGCCAGTAGTCACCCGGCGCGGGACTCTGGGGCCAACGTCCTGACTTTC
TRBD1,.,TRBV5-1,TRBJ1-1,CASSLWGGGDRDTEAFF,TGCGCCAGCAGCTTGTGGGGAGGCGGGGACAGGGACACTGAAGCTTTCTTT
TRBD2,once,TRBV27,TRBJ2-7,CASSARPPIAGGPREQYF,TGTGCCAGCTCCGCCCGCCCCCCAATAGCGGGGGGGCCGAGAGAGCAGTACTTC
TRBD1,.,TRBV19,TRBJ1-1,CASSLGQGRTEAFF,TGTGCCAGTAGTCTGGGACAGGGGAGGACTGAAGCTTTCTTT
.,.,TRBV11-2,TRBJ1-1,CATQLGGNTEAFF,TGTGCCACCCAATTAGGGGGGAACACTGAAGCTTTCTTT
TRBD1,.,TRBV19,TRBJ1-5,CASSTDRSGNQPQHF,TGTGCCAGTAGTACGGACAGGTCCGGCAATCAGCCCCAGCATTTT
.,.,TRBV11-2,TRBJ2-7,CASSQDRNSYEQYF,TGTGCCAGCAGCCAGGACAGAAACAGCTACGAGCAGTACTTC
TRBD2,.,TRBV7-9,TRBJ2-5,CASSQIAGRSETQYF,TGTGCCAGCAGCCAGATAGCGGGAAGGTCAGAGACCCAGTACTTC
.,.,TRBV5-6,TRBJ2-7,CASSWAPGEGQYF,TGTGCCAGCAGCTGGGCGCCAGGGGAGGGGCAGTACTTC
.,.,TRBV6-1,TRBJ1-2,CASSLKGSRDYGYTF,TGTGCCAGCAGTCTAAAGGGCTCGAGGGACTATGGCTACACCTTC
.,.,TRBV5-1,TRBJ1-1,CASSSGHRNTEAFF,TGCGCCAGCAGCTCGGGACACCGGAACACTGAAGCTTTCTTT
TRBD1,.,TRBV7-9,TRBJ2-2,CASSPTGINTGELFF,TGTGCCAGCAGCCCGACAGGGATCAACACCGGGGAGCTGTTTTTT
.,.,TRBV30,TRBJ2-3,CAWTSTDTQYF,TGTGCCTGGACCTCGACAGATACGCAGTATTTT
.,.,TRBV28,TRBJ1-2,CASSLGNFDGYTF,TGTGCCAGCAGTTTAGGCAATTTTGATGGCTACACCTTC
.,once,TRBV5-4,TRBJ2-2,CASSAQSGANTGELFF,TGTGCCAGCAGCGCCCAGTCGGGGGCGAACACCGGGGAGCTGTTTTTT
.,.,TRBV7-8,TRBJ2-7,CASSWGLSHYEQYF,TGTGCCAGCAGCTGGGGACTGTCCCACTACGAGCAGTACTTC
TRBD2,.,TRBV30,TRBJ2-1,CAWGFGGMEQFF,TGTGCCTGGGGTTTCGGGGGGATGGAGCAGTTCTTC
.,.,TRBV19,TRBJ1-6,CASREIVRSYNSPLHF,TGTGCCAGTAGGGAGATTGTCCGCTCCTATAATTCACCCCTCCACTTT
TRBD1,.,TRBV13,TRBJ1-1,CASSPDRGPMNTEAFF,TGTGCCAGCAGCCCGGACAGGGGACCTATGAACACTGAAGCTTTCTTT
.,.,TRBV30,TRBJ1-1,CAWSVSRQGEAFF,TGTGCCTGGAGTGTAAGCCGGCAGGGTGAAGCTTTCTTT
.,.,TRBV9,TRBJ1-2,CASSPPGRPNYGYTF,TGTGCCAGCAGCCCCCCTGGGAGGCCTAACTATGGCTACACCTTC
TRBD1,.,TRBV28,TRBJ1-4,CASSLPPGQANEKLFF,TGTGCCAGCAGCCTTCCTCCTGGACAGGCTAATGAAAAACTGTTTTTT
.,.,TRBV5-1,TRBJ1-4,CASSLGQFGEKLFF,TGCGCCAGCAGCTTGGGACAGTTCGGTGAAAAACTGTTTTTT
.,.,TRBV2,TRBJ1-1,CASTSGLKNTEAFF,TGTGCCAGCACTTCGGGACTCAAGAACACTGAAGCTTTCTTT
TRBD2,.,TRBV7-9,TRBJ2-2,CASSLSSGRAGTGELFF,TGTGCCAGCAGCTTGAGTAGCGGGAGGGCCGGCACCGGGGAGCTGTTTTTT
.,.,TRBV6-5,TRBJ2-7,CASTAGPEQYF,TGTGCCAGCACCGCGGGTCCCGAGCAGTACTTC
.,.,TRBV7-3,TRBJ2-1,CASSLEGGTGNEQFF,TGTGCCAGCAGTCTCGAGGGCGGGACGGGCAATGAGCAGTTCTTC
.,.,TRBV5-1,TRBJ2-3,CASAGASTDTQYF,TGCGCCAGCGCGGGGGCCTCCACAGATACGCAGTATTTT
.,.,TRBV29-1,TRBJ2-1,CSVEIGWGVPSSYNEQFF,TGCAGCGTTGAAATTGGCTGGGGGGTCCCGTCCTCTTACAATGAGCAGTTCTTC
.,.,TRBV5-1,TRBJ2-1,CASSLSLGAGIFNEQFF,TGCGCCAGCAGCTTGTCCTTAGGGGCCGGTATTTTCAATGAGCAGTTCTTC
TRBD1,.,TRBV12-5,TRBJ1-1,CASGLVPGQGLGTEAFF,TGTGCTAGTGGTTTGGTCCCGGGACAGGGATTGGGGACTGAAGCTTTCTTT
TRBD2,.,TRBV28,TRBJ2-1,CASSLAGGPDSEQFF,TGTGCCAGCAGTTTAGCGGGGGGGCCGGATTCAGAGCAGTTCTTC
.,.,TRBV7-9,TRBJ1-4,CASSLAQIRDSYEKLFF,TGTGCCAGCAGCTTAGCGCAAATTCGGGATTCCTACGAAAAACTGTTTTTT
.,.,TRBV6-6,TRBJ2-1,CASSYSVSYNEQFF,TGTGCCAGCAGTTACTCTGTGAGCTACAATGAGCAGTTCTTC
TRBD1,.,TRBV6-1,TRBJ1-1,CASSFGQGEAFF,TGTGCCAGCAGCTTCGGACAGGGTGAAGCTTTCTTT
.,.,TRBV18,TRBJ2-1,CASSPPLLSSMDEQFF,TGTGCCAGCTCACCACCCTTACTTTCATCTATGGATGAGCAGTTCTTC